The text below deals with one T cell receptor (beta chain). The antigen is unknown. The data derive from a study of T cell responses to AZD1222 COVID-19 vaccine. Notes on the study in general: Spike was spanned by vaccine-associated CD4 TCRs, which were dominant at 160-218 and 743-854. White British people made up most donors, females outnumbered males, and clonal diversity was possibly underestimated.

Data came from immunoSEQ multiplex PCR; TCRdb stores just in-frame clones and leaves some out. The sample has 150,000 or so clones, less than 95% seen once; the top ten hold more than 1.1%. Trimming stripped 0 bases from V and 4 bases from J, with 13 bases between. Germline V lookup: CDR1 SGHNT, CDR2 YYREEE (reference sequence). This CDR3 has 15 residues. The V call is TRBV5-4, the J call TRBJ1-2, with unresolved D. This specimen consisted of peripheral blood, obtained on day 0 of AZD1222 vaccination. This sequence was found in an adult in good health. The CDR3 nucleotides read TGTGCCAGCAGCTTGGAATACCCTAGTGGCTATGGCTACACCTTC. Protein product: CASSLEYPSGYGYTF.